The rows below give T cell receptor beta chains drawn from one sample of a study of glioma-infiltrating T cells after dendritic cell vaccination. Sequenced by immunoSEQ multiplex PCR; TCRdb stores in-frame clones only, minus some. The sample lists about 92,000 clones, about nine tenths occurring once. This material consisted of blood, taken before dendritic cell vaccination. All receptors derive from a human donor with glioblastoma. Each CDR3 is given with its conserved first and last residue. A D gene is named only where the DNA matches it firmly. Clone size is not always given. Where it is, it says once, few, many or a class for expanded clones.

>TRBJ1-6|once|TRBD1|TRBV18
CASSSVGNRGDSPLHF
TGTGCCAGCTCATCCGTGGGTAACAGGGGTGATTCACCCCTCCACTTT
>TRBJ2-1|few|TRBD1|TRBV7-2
CASSEQGMADEQFF
TGTGCCAGCAGCGAACAGGGGATGGCCGATGAGCAGTTCTTC
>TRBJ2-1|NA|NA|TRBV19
CASSMEAYNEQFF
TGTGCCAGTAGTATGGAGGCATACAATGAGCAGTTCTTC
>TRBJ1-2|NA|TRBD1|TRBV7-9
CASSLGQGALGYTF
TGTGCCAGCAGCTTAGGACAGGGGGCGCTTGGCTACACCTTC
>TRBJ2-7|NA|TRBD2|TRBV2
CASSDPGGSSYEQYF
TGTGCCAGCAGTGACCCCGGGGGGAGCTCCTACGAGCAGTACTTC
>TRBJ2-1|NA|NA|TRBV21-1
CASSIGQVMYNEQFF
TGTGCCAGCAGCATCGGTCAAGTGATGTACAATGAGCAGTTCTTC
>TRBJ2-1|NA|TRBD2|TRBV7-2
CASSPGGASGIYEQFF
TGTGCCAGCAGCCCGGGGGGGGCTAGCGGGATCTATGAGCAGTTCTTC
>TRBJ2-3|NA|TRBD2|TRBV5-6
CASSLRTSGIDTDTQYF
TGTGCCAGCAGCTTAAGGACTAGCGGTATAGACACAGATACGCAGTATTTT
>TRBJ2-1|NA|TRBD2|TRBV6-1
CASRLTGLATNEQFF
TGTGCCAGCAGACTGACGGGACTAGCGACCAATGAGCAGTTCTTC
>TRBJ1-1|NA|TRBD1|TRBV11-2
CASSSWTGLTFF
TGTGCCAGCAGTTCTTGGACAGGGCTGACTTTCTTT
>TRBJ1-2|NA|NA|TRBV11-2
CASSRNPGQGVYGYTF
TGTGCCAGCAGCCGGAACCCGGGCCAGGGCGTCTATGGCTACACCTTC
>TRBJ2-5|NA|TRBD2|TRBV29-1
CSVVRTSRETQYF
TGCAGCGTTGTTAGGACTAGTCGCGAGACCCAGTACTTC
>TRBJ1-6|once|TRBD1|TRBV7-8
CASSLGKTGPRNSPLHF
TGTGCCAGCAGCTTAGGGAAGACAGGGCCGCGGAATTCACCCCTCCACTTT
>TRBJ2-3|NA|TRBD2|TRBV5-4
CASSSRLAGSTDTQYF
TGTGCCAGCAGCTCCCGACTAGCGGGTAGCACAGATACGCAGTATTTT
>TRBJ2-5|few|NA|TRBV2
CASSEAQGQETQYF
TGTGCCAGCAGTGAAGCGCAGGGACAAGAGACCCAGTACTTC
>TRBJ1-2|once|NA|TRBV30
CAWSVRQGYDGGYTF
TGTGCCTGGAGTGTTAGGCAGGGGTATGATGGTGGCTACACCTTC
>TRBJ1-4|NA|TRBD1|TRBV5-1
CASSYAGGSNEKLFF
TGCGCCAGCAGCTACGCAGGGGGCTCAAATGAAAAACTGTTTTTT
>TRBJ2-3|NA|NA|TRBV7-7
CASSRNPAGDTQYF
TGTGCCAGCAGCCGAAACCCGGCGGGAGATACGCAGTATTTT
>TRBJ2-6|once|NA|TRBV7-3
CASSLGRANVLTF
TGTGCCAGCAGCTTAGGGCGGGCCAACGTCCTGACTTTC
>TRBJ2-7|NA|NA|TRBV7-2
CASSLAGGVQYEQYF
TGTGCCAGCAGCTTAGCCGGCGGGGTGCAATACGAGCAGTACTTC
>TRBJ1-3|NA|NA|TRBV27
CASSLWPGLSSGNTIYF
TGTGCCAGCAGTTTATGGCCAGGATTAAGCTCTGGAAACACCATATATTTT
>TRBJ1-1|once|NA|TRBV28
CASKDLGLTEAFF
TGTGCCAGCAAGGACCTGGGGCTCACTGAAGCTTTCTTT
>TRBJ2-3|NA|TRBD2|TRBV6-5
CASSVGGRGTDTQYF
TGTGCCAGCAGTGTAGGCGGGAGAGGCACAGATACGCAGTATTTT
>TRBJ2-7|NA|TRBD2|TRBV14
CASSQDLRVGGRAWEQYF
TGTGCCAGCAGCCAAGATCTAAGAGTCGGCGGGAGGGCCTGGGAGCAGTACTTC
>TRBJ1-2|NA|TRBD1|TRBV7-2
CASSITSQGVYGYTF
TGTGCCAGCAGCATTACTTCCCAGGGGGTCTATGGCTACACCTTC
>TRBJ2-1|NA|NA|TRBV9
CASSVGQGFMDEQFF
TGTGCCAGCAGCGTAGGGCAGGGGTTTATGGATGAGCAGTTCTTC
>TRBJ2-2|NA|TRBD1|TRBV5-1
CASSPLGQTNTGELFF
TGCGCCAGCAGCCCCCTGGGACAGACGAACACCGGGGAGCTGTTTTTT
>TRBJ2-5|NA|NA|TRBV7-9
CASSLGSVGAQETQYF
TGTGCCAGCAGCTTAGGGTCTGTGGGGGCCCAAGAGACCCAGTACTTC
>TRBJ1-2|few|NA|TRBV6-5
CASSYSYWAGAQGYTF
TGTGCCAGCAGTTACTCGTATTGGGCAGGGGCACAAGGCTACACCTTC
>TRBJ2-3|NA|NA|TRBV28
CASLEERLQYF
TGTGCCAGCCTGGAGGAAAGACTGCAGTATTTT
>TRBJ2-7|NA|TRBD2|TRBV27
CASSLAGTSISYEQYF
TGTGCCAGCAGTTTAGCTGGGACTAGCATTTCCTACGAGCAGTACTTC
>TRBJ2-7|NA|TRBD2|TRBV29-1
CSVPSGTYEQYF
TGCAGCGTACCTAGCGGGACCTACGAGCAGTACTTC
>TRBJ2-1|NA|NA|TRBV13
CASRPRTAYNEQFF
TGTGCCAGCAGACCCCGGACAGCCTACAATGAGCAGTTCTTC
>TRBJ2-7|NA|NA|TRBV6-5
CATRGTGKGEQYF
TGTGCCACCAGAGGTACAGGGAAAGGCGAGCAGTACTTC